The clone carrying this TCR beta chain occurred many times. The antigen is not known. Amplified TCR beta CDR3 regions came from RNA transcripts. The TCR CDR3 first-round RT-PCR relied on the HTBI primer set. Via MiXCR, TCRdb re-called the multiplex PCR reads, giving one row per CDR3 protein. This sample has roughly 700,000 distinct CDR3 sequences; roughly 32% occur once, and the top ten carry less than 35%. The sample belongs to a study of T cells in Graves' hyperthyroidism and ophthalmopathy. Whole-study findings and limits: Among clonotypes expanded in thyroid above 0.001, most were also found in blood.

Germline assignment: CDR1 SEHNR and CDR2 FQNEAQ (reference sequence). V shed 3 bases and J shed 5 bases, with 5 bases lying between them. The CDR3 totals 12 residues. No ophthalmopathy progression within 18 months constituted stable Graves' hyperthyroidism. This clonotype originated in a middle-aged woman with Graves' hyperthyroidism. Sequences were obtained from blood. The rearrangement links TRBV7-9 to TRBJ1-5; unclear D gene. CDR3 amino acids: CASSFADQPQHF. The CDR3 nucleotides read TGTGCCAGCAGCTTTGCAGATCAGCCCCAGCATTTT.